The rows below give T cell receptor beta chains drawn from one sample of a study of shared clonotypes between healthy human individuals. The assay was immunoSEQ multiplex PCR, and TCRdb's table has in-frame clones only and misses some. The sample includes 2 million to 2.5 million clones, approximately 96% of them seen just once. The sequencing input was naive CD4+ T cells sorted from blood. The source is a man between 18 and 29 years old in good health. Each CDR3 is given with its conserved first and last residue. Fields, in order: J gene, V gene, clone size, D gene, CDR3 protein, CDR3 DNA. A D gene is named only where the DNA matches it firmly. Not all rows give a size; the values are once, few, many and, for expanded clones, a class.

j_call: TRBJ2-3; v_call: TRBV11-2; clone_size: -; d_call: TRBD1; cdr3_aa: CASSPQGGTTDTQYF; cdr3_nt: TGTGCCAGCAGCCCACAGGGGGGAACCACAGATACGCAGTATTTT
j_call: TRBJ2-2; v_call: TRBV5-6; clone_size: -; d_call: TRBD2; cdr3_aa: CASSATSGVEDTGELFF; cdr3_nt: TGTGCCAGCAGCGCGACTAGCGGAGTTGAGGACACCGGGGAGCTGTTTTTT
j_call: TRBJ2-3; v_call: TRBV29-1; clone_size: -; d_call: TRBD2; cdr3_aa: CSVELVAGKREKDTQYF; cdr3_nt: TGCAGCGTTGAATTGGTAGCGGGTAAGCGGGAAAAAGATACGCAGTATTTT
j_call: TRBJ2-1; v_call: TRBV11-2; clone_size: -; d_call: TRBD2; cdr3_aa: CASSFGLVIGYNEQFF; cdr3_nt: TGTGCCAGCAGCTTTGGACTAGTCATAGGCTACAATGAGCAGTTCTTC
j_call: TRBJ1-2; v_call: TRBV18; clone_size: -; d_call: -; cdr3_aa: CASSRALNREAGYGYTF; cdr3_nt: TGTGCCAGCTCACGAGCGTTGAACAGGGAAGCAGGCTATGGCTACACCTTC
j_call: TRBJ2-7; v_call: TRBV19; clone_size: -; d_call: -; cdr3_aa: CASAPATYYEQYF; cdr3_nt: TGTGCCAGTGCCCCAGCCACCTACTACGAGCAGTACTTC
j_call: TRBJ1-3; v_call: TRBV2; clone_size: -; d_call: -; cdr3_aa: CASTRGGLNTIYF; cdr3_nt: TGTGCCAGCACTAGGGGGGGATTGAACACCATATATTTT
j_call: TRBJ2-5; v_call: TRBV6-1; clone_size: -; d_call: -; cdr3_aa: CASSPKGFIQETQYF; cdr3_nt: TGTGCCAGCAGTCCCAAAGGGTTTATCCAAGAGACCCAGTACTTC
j_call: TRBJ2-3; v_call: TRBV27; clone_size: -; d_call: TRBD2; cdr3_aa: CASSLLAGGHGDTQYF; cdr3_nt: TGTGCCAGCAGTTTGCTAGCGGGGGGGCATGGAGATACGCAGTATTTT
j_call: TRBJ1-1; v_call: TRBV29-1; clone_size: few; d_call: -; cdr3_aa: CSVAPQPNTEAFF; cdr3_nt: TGCAGCGTTGCCCCACAGCCTAACACTGAAGCTTTCTTT
j_call: TRBJ2-7; v_call: TRBV25-1; clone_size: -; d_call: -; cdr3_aa: CASSESLGVAYEQYF; cdr3_nt: TGTGCCAGCAGTGAAAGTCTTGGCGTAGCCTACGAGCAGTACTTC
j_call: TRBJ2-2; v_call: TRBV29-1; clone_size: few; d_call: -; cdr3_aa: CSASPNRAGELFF; cdr3_nt: TGCAGCGCTAGTCCGAACCGGGCCGGGGAGCTGTTTTTT
j_call: TRBJ2-1; v_call: TRBV27; clone_size: -; d_call: TRBD2; cdr3_aa: CASSLRTSGRNEQFF; cdr3_nt: TGTGCCAGCAGTTTACGGACTAGCGGGAGGAATGAGCAGTTCTTC
j_call: TRBJ2-3; v_call: TRBV5-1; clone_size: -; d_call: TRBD2; cdr3_aa: CASSPGLAGFETDTQYF; cdr3_nt: TGCGCCAGCAGCCCGGGACTAGCGGGATTTGAGACAGATACGCAGTATTTT
j_call: TRBJ1-5; v_call: TRBV7-9; clone_size: -; d_call: -; cdr3_aa: CASSSNNQPQHF; cdr3_nt: TGTGCCAGCAGCTCGAACAATCAGCCCCAGCATTTT
j_call: TRBJ1-5; v_call: TRBV4-1; clone_size: -; d_call: -; cdr3_aa: CASSQGPDPNQPQHF; cdr3_nt: TGCGCCAGCAGCCAGGGCCCCGATCCAAATCAGCCCCAGCATTTT
j_call: TRBJ2-7; v_call: TRBV7-5; clone_size: -; d_call: -; cdr3_aa: CARSLTSGSSYEQYF; cdr3_nt: TGTGCCAGAAGCTTAACTAGCGGGAGCTCCTACGAGCAGTACTTC
j_call: TRBJ2-7; v_call: TRBV7-2; clone_size: -; d_call: -; cdr3_aa: CASRPDSVPSYEQYF; cdr3_nt: TGTGCCAGCAGACCCGACAGCGTGCCATCCTACGAGCAGTACTTC
j_call: TRBJ1-2; v_call: TRBV2; clone_size: once; d_call: -; cdr3_aa: CASRGSTGLAGGYTF; cdr3_nt: TGTGCCAGCAGGGGTTCGACAGGCCTCGCTGGGGGCTACACCTTC
j_call: TRBJ1-4; v_call: TRBV9; clone_size: -; d_call: -; cdr3_aa: CASSVSPSANQELFF; cdr3_nt: TGTGCCAGCAGCGTATCACCCAGCGCCAACCAGGAGTTGTTTTTT
j_call: TRBJ1-5; v_call: TRBV2; clone_size: -; d_call: -; cdr3_aa: CASSAGVQPQHF; cdr3_nt: TGTGCCAGCAGTGCGGGCGTTCAGCCCCAGCATTTT
j_call: TRBJ2-3; v_call: TRBV6-6; clone_size: -; d_call: TRBD1; cdr3_aa: CASSLGQGRADTQYF; cdr3_nt: TGTGCCAGCAGCCTCGGACAGGGGCGGGCAGATACGCAGTATTTT
j_call: TRBJ1-6; v_call: TRBV5-4; clone_size: -; d_call: TRBD1; cdr3_aa: CASSWGFEQGNSPLHF; cdr3_nt: TGTGCCAGCAGCTGGGGGTTTGAACAGGGGAATTCACCCCTCCACTTT
j_call: TRBJ2-3; v_call: TRBV10-3; clone_size: once; d_call: TRBD1; cdr3_aa: CAMGQGPSTDTQYF; cdr3_nt: TGTGCCATGGGACAGGGCCCTAGCACAGATACGCAGTATTTT
j_call: TRBJ1-2; v_call: TRBV6-6; clone_size: -; d_call: -; cdr3_aa: CASSGPRGYTF; cdr3_nt: TGTGCCAGCAGTGGCCCCCGTGGCTACACCTTC
j_call: TRBJ2-7; v_call: TRBV9; clone_size: -; d_call: -; cdr3_aa: CASSAAVGEQYF; cdr3_nt: TGTGCCAGCAGCGCCGCCGTCGGCGAGCAGTACTTC
j_call: TRBJ2-2; v_call: TRBV5-1; clone_size: -; d_call: TRBD2; cdr3_aa: CASSWGTSGSGELFF; cdr3_nt: TGCGCCAGCAGCTGGGGGACTAGCGGGTCCGGGGAGCTGTTTTTT
j_call: TRBJ2-1; v_call: TRBV4-3; clone_size: -; d_call: -; cdr3_aa: CASSQVPSGSYNEQFF; cdr3_nt: TGCGCCAGCAGCCAAGTTCCATCAGGGTCCTACAATGAGCAGTTCTTC
j_call: TRBJ2-3; v_call: TRBV4-1; clone_size: -; d_call: TRBD1; cdr3_aa: CASSHLPGQGDTDTQYF; cdr3_nt: TGCGCCAGCAGCCATTTACCGGGACAGGGGGACACAGATACGCAGTATTTT
j_call: TRBJ1-3; v_call: TRBV5-4; clone_size: -; d_call: -; cdr3_aa: CASSQGTSGNTIYF; cdr3_nt: TGTGCCAGCAGCCAAGGGACCTCTGGAAACACCATATATTTT
j_call: TRBJ2-7; v_call: TRBV5-4; clone_size: -; d_call: -; cdr3_aa: CAVLRDGKYEQYF; cdr3_nt: TGTGCCGTACTCCGGGACGGCAAATACGAGCAGTACTTC
j_call: TRBJ2-5; v_call: TRBV11-2; clone_size: -; d_call: TRBD2; cdr3_aa: CASSLLAGGQETQYF; cdr3_nt: TGTGCCAGCAGCTTACTAGCGGGGGGCCAAGAGACCCAGTACTTC
j_call: TRBJ2-2; v_call: TRBV28; clone_size: -; d_call: -; cdr3_aa: CASSSTTTGELFF; cdr3_nt: TGTGCCAGCAGTTCCACCACGACCGGGGAGCTGTTTTTT
j_call: TRBJ2-2; v_call: TRBV5-1; clone_size: -; d_call: TRBD1; cdr3_aa: CASSPGQVQVPGELFF; cdr3_nt: TGCGCCAGCAGCCCCGGACAGGTTCAAGTCCCCGGGGAGCTGTTTTTT
j_call: TRBJ2-1; v_call: TRBV7-9; clone_size: -; d_call: TRBD2; cdr3_aa: CASSLEGLAGPSGQFF; cdr3_nt: TGTGCCAGCAGCTTAGAGGGACTAGCGGGGCCCAGTGGGCAGTTCTTC
j_call: TRBJ1-2; v_call: TRBV10-3; clone_size: -; d_call: -; cdr3_aa: CAISESQMDYGYTF; cdr3_nt: TGTGCCATCAGTGAGTCGCAAATGGACTATGGCTACACCTTC
j_call: TRBJ2-7; v_call: TRBV6-1; clone_size: -; d_call: -; cdr3_aa: CASSANPTYEQYF; cdr3_nt: TGTGCCAGCAGTGCGAACCCTACCTACGAGCAGTACTTC